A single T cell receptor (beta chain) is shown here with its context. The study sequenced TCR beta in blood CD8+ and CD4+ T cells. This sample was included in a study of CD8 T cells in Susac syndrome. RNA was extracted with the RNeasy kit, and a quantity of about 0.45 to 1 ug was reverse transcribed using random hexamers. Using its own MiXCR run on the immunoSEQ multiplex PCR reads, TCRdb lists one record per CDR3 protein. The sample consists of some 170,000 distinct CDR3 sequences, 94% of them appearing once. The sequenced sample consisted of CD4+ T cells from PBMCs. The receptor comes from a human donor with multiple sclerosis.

In nucleotides, the CDR3 is TGTGCCAGCAGCCAAGGCTGGGGGACAGCCGAAAAACTGTTTTTT. Protein sequence: CASSQGWGTAEKLFF. The chain has TRBV3-1 and TRBJ1-4; 7 positions match TRBD1. CDR1 and CDR2 (germline): LGHDT, YNNKEL (reference sequence). The CDR3 has 15 amino acids. The junction had 7 bases not matched to a gene; V was cut back by 1 base and J by 8 bases.